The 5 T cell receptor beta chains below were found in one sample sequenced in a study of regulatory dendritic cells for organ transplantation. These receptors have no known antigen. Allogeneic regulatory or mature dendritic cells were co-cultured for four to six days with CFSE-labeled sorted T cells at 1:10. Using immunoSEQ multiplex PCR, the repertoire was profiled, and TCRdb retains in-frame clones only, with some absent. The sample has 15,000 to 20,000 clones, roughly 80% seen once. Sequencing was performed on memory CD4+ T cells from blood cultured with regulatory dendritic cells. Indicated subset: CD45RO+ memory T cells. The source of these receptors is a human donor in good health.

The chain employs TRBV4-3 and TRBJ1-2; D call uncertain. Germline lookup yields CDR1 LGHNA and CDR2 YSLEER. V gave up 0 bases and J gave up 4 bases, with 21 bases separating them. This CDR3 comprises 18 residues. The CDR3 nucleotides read TGCGCCAGCAGCCAAGACCTTGTATCGAGGGCTTCTATCTATGGCTACACCTTC. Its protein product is CASSQDLVSRASIYGYTF.

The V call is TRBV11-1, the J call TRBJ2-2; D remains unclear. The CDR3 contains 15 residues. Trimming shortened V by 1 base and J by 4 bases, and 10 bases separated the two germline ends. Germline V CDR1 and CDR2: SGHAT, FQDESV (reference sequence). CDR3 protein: CASSLDVVPTGELFF. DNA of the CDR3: TGTGCCAGCAGCTTAGACGTGGTTCCCACCGGGGAGCTGTTTTTT.

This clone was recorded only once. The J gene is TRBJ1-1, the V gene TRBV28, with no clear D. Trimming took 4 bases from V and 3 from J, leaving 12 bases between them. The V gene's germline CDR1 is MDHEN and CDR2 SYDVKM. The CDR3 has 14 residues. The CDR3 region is CASSSPGRHTEAFF. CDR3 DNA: TGTGCCAGCAGTTCTCCCGGACGGCACACTGAAGCTTTCTTT.

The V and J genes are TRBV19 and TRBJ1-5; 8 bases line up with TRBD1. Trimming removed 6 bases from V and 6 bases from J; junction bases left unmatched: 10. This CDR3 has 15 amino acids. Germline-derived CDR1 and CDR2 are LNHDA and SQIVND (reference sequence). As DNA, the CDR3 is TGTGCCAGTAGGGACAGGGAAGGTAGAAGTCAGCCCCAGCATTTT. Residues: CASRDREGRSQPQHF.

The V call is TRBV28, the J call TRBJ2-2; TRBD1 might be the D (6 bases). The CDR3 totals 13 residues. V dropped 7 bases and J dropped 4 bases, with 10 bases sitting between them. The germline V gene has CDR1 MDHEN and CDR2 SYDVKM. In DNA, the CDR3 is TGTGCCAGCACTGACAGGCGCACCGGGGAGCTGTTTTTT. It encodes CASTDRRTGELFF.